These 6 T cell receptor beta chains came from one sample sequenced in a study of T cell responses to AZD1222 COVID-19 vaccine. The table came from immunoSEQ multiplex PCR; TCRdb's copy has only in-frame clones and leaves some out. Seen here are about 130,000 clones, 90% to 95% observed once, and the top ten hold around 3.6%. This specimen was peripheral blood, taken on day 0 of AZD1222 vaccination. These receptors were taken from an adult in good health.

The chain carries TRBV19 and TRBJ2-1; 15 bases line up with TRBD2. V lost 4 bases, J lost 8 bases, and 6 bases stayed unmatched. Germline V gives CDR1 LNHDA, CDR2 SQIVND (reference sequence). The CDR3 spans 16 residues. The CDR3 DNA reads TGTGCCAGTAGTACGTACGGGACTAGCGGGAGGTATGAGCAGTTCTTC. Translating gives CASSTYGTSGRYEQFF.

The V call is TRBV18, the J call TRBJ2-2; 11 nucleotides line up with TRBD2. Germline trimming cut 0 bases from V and 8 bases from J; bases unmatched to any gene: 5. The germline gives CDR1 KGHSH, CDR2 LQKENI. This CDR3 is 16 amino acids long. CDR3 protein: CASSPPGLAAPGELFF. DNA for the CDR3: TGTGCCAGCTCACCACCGGGACTAGCGGCTCCAGGGGAGCTGTTTTTT.

The chain has TRBV9 and TRBJ1-5; D gene uncertain. Trimming took 2 bases from V and 3 from J, leaving 12 bases between them. Germline CDR1 is SGDLS and CDR2 is YYNGEE. The CDR3 runs to 15 residues. CDR3 loop: CASSVNGESNQPQHF. Written as DNA, the CDR3 is TGTGCCAGCAGCGTTAACGGGGAGTCCAATCAGCCCCAGCATTTT.

The chain uses TRBV6-5 and TRBJ1-1, with D unclear. V was trimmed by 10 bases and J by 7 bases, leaving 13 bases between them. CDR1 and CDR2 (germline): MNHEY, SVGAGI. CDR3 size: 11 residues. This CDR3 reads CATAPGVEAFF. CDR3 DNA sequence: TGTGCCACCGCCCCCGGGGTTGAAGCTTTCTTT.

The J gene is TRBJ2-2, the V gene TRBV30, with D unresolved. The germline V and J ends were trimmed by 5 bases and 4 bases, with 8 bases remaining between them. This CDR3 contains 12 residues. The germline V gene encodes CDR1 GTSNPN and CDR2 SVGIG (reference sequence). CDR3 region: CAWAPTTGELFF. The CDR3 nucleotides are TGTGCCTGGGCGCCGACCACCGGGGAGCTGTTTTTT. The full variable domain, completed using reference TRBV30 and TRBJ2-2, is SQTIHQWPATLVQPVGSPLSLECTVEGTSNPNLYWYRQAAGRGLQLLFYSVGIGQISSEVPQNLSASRPQDRQFILSSKKLLLSDSGFYLCAWAPTTGELFFGEGSRLTVL.

This sequence joins TRBV10-1 and TRBJ2-7, with D unresolved. CDR3 length: 12 residues. Germline values: CDR1 WNHNN, CDR2 SYGVQD (reference sequence). V shed 9 bases and J shed 0 bases, with 9 bases lying between them. The CDR3, as DNA: TGCGCCAGTACTGAGCCCTCCTACGAGCAGTACTTC. Its protein product is CASTEPSYEQYF.